The subject of this entry is one T cell receptor beta chain. Its antigen is not identified. Unique molecular identifiers were carried by the TCR beta cDNA libraries. The authors obtained 500,000 to 600,000 cDNA molecules from about 0.94 to 9.7 million T cells. TCRdb ran MiXCR on the PCR reads and lists one entry per CDR3 protein. The sample lists a few hundred thousand distinct CDR3 sequences, around 40% occurring once. This sample was taken from a study of post-analysis software for immune sequencing data. Whole-study context: Patients with relapsing-remitting, secondary progressive and progressive-relapsing multiple sclerosis courses were all represented.

Study findings and constraints: F measure clustering grouped samples strongly by preparation batch. Relative to controls, patients with multiple sclerosis showed significantly lower normalized Chao1 diversity. Elevated frequency relative to controls characterized four to six TRBV segments in patients, TRBV5-6, TRBV5-1 and TRBV20-1 among them.

This CDR3 comprises 13 residues. Germline V lookup: CDR1 MDHEN, CDR2 SYDVKM. Trimming shortened V by 6 bases and J by 3 bases, and 10 bases separated the two germline ends. The sequence was collected from a girl aged 5 to 17 with multiple sclerosis. This chain links TRBV28 with TRBJ2-3; D unclear. The sequenced sample consisted of blood. In nucleotides, the CDR3 is TGTGCCAGCAGCATTTTGAAAACAGATACGCAGTATTTT. This sequence encodes CASSILKTDTQYF.